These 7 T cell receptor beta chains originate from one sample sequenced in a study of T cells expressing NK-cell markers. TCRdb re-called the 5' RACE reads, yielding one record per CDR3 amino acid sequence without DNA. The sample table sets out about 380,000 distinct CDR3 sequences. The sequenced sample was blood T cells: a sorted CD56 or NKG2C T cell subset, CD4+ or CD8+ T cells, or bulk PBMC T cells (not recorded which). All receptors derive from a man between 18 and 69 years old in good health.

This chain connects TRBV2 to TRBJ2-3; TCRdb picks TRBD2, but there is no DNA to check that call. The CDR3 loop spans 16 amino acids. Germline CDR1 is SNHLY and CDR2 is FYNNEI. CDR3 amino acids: CASRLLGILSTDTQYF. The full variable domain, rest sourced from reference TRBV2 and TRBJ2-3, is EPEVTQTPSHQVTQMGQEVILRCVPISNHLYFYWYRQILGQKVEFLVSFYNNEISEKSEIFDDQFSVERPDGSNFTLKIRSTKLEDSAMYFCASRLLGILSTDTQYFGPGTRLTVL.

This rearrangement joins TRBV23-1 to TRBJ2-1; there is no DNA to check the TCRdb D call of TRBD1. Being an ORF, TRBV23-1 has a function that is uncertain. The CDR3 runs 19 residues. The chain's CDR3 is CASSLDRDRRTSSYNEQFF.

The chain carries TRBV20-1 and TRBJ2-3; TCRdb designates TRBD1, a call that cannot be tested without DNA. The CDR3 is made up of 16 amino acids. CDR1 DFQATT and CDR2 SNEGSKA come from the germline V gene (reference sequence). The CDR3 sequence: CSARDQKDWEYETQYF.

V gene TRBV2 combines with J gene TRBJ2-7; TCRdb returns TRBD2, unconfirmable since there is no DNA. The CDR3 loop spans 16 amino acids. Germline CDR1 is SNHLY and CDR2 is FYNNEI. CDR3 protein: CASKKPAADSSYEQYF.

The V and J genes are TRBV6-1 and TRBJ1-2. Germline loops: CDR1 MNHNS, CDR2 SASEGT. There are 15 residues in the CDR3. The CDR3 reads CASHNEGRASYGYTF.

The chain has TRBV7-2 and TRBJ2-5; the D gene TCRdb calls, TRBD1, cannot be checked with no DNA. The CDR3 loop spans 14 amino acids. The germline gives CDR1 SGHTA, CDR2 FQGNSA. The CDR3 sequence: CASSQSGPGETQYF.

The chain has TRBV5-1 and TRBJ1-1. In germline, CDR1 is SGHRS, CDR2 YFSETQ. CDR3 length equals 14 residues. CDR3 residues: CASSLGTADVRAFF.